This TCR beta chain derives from a study of blood T cells in healthy people across ages. General study points: Long-lived and aged donors differed, with more naive CD4+ cells and higher diversity in the long-lived.

Then a second PCR, running roughly 7 to 11 cycles, was carried out with a sample-barcoded 5' primer and a J-beta primer mix. A single record per CDR3 protein comes from TCRdb applying MiXCR to the 5' RACE reads. Of 920,000 or so distinct CDR3 sequences in the sample, 45% were seen once. As concerns this clonotype: Its antigen is still unknown.

Trimming stripped 4 bases from V and 3 bases from J, with 16 bases between. This CDR3 has 16 residues. Germline V lookup: CDR1 MNHEY, CDR2 SMNVEV (reference sequence). Every donor contributed roughly 10 milliliters of peripheral blood by blood draw. Whenever a sample was processed, at least 7 million PBMCs were isolated. Extractions gave at least 5.5 micrograms of total RNA per sample. This chain uses TRBV27 with TRBJ2-1; D is perhaps TRBD2 (5 bases). The sequence was collected from a woman aged 60-75 years in good health. Material for sequencing was blood. CDR3 loop: CASSSRGFDLYNEQFF. The CDR3 DNA reads TGTGCCAGCAGTTCACGGGGATTCGATCTCTACAATGAGCAGTTCTTC.